The next 21 T cell receptor beta chains were all read from a single sample in a study of CD8 T cells in Susac syndrome. Random hexamers primed reverse transcription of about 0.5 to 1 ug RNA. TCRdb reprocessed the immunoSEQ multiplex PCR reads via MiXCR and lists one record per CDR3 protein. Here the sample spans 70,000 to 100,000 distinct CDR3 sequences, roughly 91% being singletons. Sequenced: CD8+ T cells from PBMCs. All receptors come from a human donor in good health.

This clonotype was seen only a few times. The gene calls are TRBV29-1 and TRBJ1-6, with D tentatively TRBD1 (6 bases). Per germline, CDR1 SQVTM and CDR2 ANQGSEA. V gave up 6 bases and J gave up 8 bases, with 11 bases separating them. The CDR3 is 12 amino acids. The CDR3 DNA sequence: TGCAGCGTCCAGGGGAAATATTCACCCCTCCACTTT. The encoded protein is CSVQGKYSPLHF.

V is TRBV9 and J is TRBJ1-2; D is undetermined. V was pared by 5 bases and J by 8 bases, with 22 bases between. Germline V gene sequence: CDR1 SGDLS, CDR2 YYNGEE. This CDR3 region has 15 residues. The CDR3 here is CASSSMSEGGSGYTF. The CDR3 DNA is TGTGCCAGCAGTTCTATGTCGGAGGGAGGGAGCGGCTACACCTTC.

The gene calls are TRBV10-3 and TRBJ2-7; TRBD2 might be the D (7 bases). The CDR3 is 10 amino acids. The germline V gene has CDR1 ENHRY and CDR2 SYGVKD. Deletions cut 11 bases from V and 6 bases from J, with 11 bases between. The CDR3 sequence: CAAGEGEQYF. The CDR3 coding sequence is TGTGCCGCAGGGGAGGGCGAGCAGTACTTC.

The chain couples TRBV6-1 to TRBJ2-1; 12 nucleotides align to TRBD2. Looked up from germline, CDR1 is MNHNS and CDR2 is SASEGT. The J segment lost 8 bases and the V segment lost 2 bases, leaving 4 bases of the junction unmatched. The CDR3 contains 15 residues. CDR3 sequence: CASSELAGGLDEQFF. DNA for the CDR3: TGTGCCAGCAGTGAACTAGCGGGGGGGCTAGATGAGCAGTTCTTC.

V usage is TRBV7-2 and J usage is TRBJ2-7; D is unresolved. V was clipped by 0 bases and J by 6 bases, with 3 bases between them. The CDR3 spans 11 residues. Germline V gene sequence: CDR1 SGHTA, CDR2 FQGNSA. The CDR3 DNA is TGTGCCAGCAGCTTAGCGTTCGAGCAGTACTTC. This gives the protein CASSLAFEQYF.

The J gene is TRBJ1-1, the V gene TRBV29-1; tentative D call: TRBD1 (5 bases). CDR3 length equals 13 residues. The V end lost 2 bases, the J end lost 5 bases, and 12 bases lay between the germline ends. Germline lookup yields CDR1 SQVTM and CDR2 ANQGSEA. The CDR3 spells CSVELGERTEAFF. In DNA form, the CDR3 reads TGCAGCGTTGAACTGGGGGAGCGGACTGAAGCTTTCTTT.

This clonotype was counted only a few times. The rearrangement joins TRBV6-5 to TRBJ2-1, with D unresolved. The V gene lost 5 bases and the J gene lost 4 bases, with 6 bases spanning the gap. Germline V CDR1 and CDR2: MNHEY, SVGAGI. The CDR3 is 12 residues long. The CDR3 sequence: CASSAGYNEQFF. The CDR3 bases are TGTGCCAGCAGTGCCGGGTACAATGAGCAGTTCTTC.

The CDR3 sequence is CATSDAGQFCLGAFF. CDR3 DNA sequence: TGTGCCACCAGTGATGCCGGACAGTTCTGCCTGGGGGCTTTCTTT. The gene calls are TRBV24-1 and TRBJ1-1; D is perhaps TRBD1 (6 bases). The CDR3 contains 15 residues. Germline loops: CDR1 KGHDR, CDR2 SFDVKD. V shed 3 bases and J shed 11 bases, with 21 bases lying between them.

This chain joins TRBV19 and TRBJ2-6, with D possibly matching TRBD2 (5 bases). This CDR3 is 16 amino acids long. Trimming left V 4 bases short and J 3 bases short, with 13 bases between. From germline, CDR1 is LNHDA and CDR2 SQIVND (reference sequence). CDR3 sequence reads: CASSTGGWGGANVLTF. CDR3 coding DNA: TGTGCCAGTAGTACAGGAGGATGGGGTGGGGCCAACGTCCTGACTTTC.

V usage is TRBV27 and J usage is TRBJ1-2; D gene uncertain. Germline values: CDR1 MNHEY, CDR2 SMNVEV (reference sequence). V lost 5 bases and J lost 7, with 11 bases in between. This CDR3 is built from 12 residues. The CDR3 bases are TGTGCCAGCAGTACTTCAGGTGGTGGCTACACCTTC. This codes for CASSTSGGGYTF.

The V gene is TRBV9, the J gene TRBJ2-2, with D tentatively TRBD1 or TRBD2 (5 bases each). Per germline, CDR1 SGDLS and CDR2 YYNGEE. The CDR3 is made up of 15 amino acids. Trimming shortened V by 3 bases and J by 4 bases, and 13 bases separated the two germline ends. This CDR3 is CASSAGPPGTGELFF. The CDR3 DNA follows: TGTGCCAGCAGCGCGGGACCCCCCGGCACCGGGGAGCTGTTTTTT.

This rearrangement joins TRBV9 to TRBJ2-7; D possibly corresponds to TRBD1 (5 bases). Germline-derived CDR1 and CDR2 are SGDLS and YYNGEE. Trimming pared 0 bases from V and 3 bases from J, leaving 16 bases between. This CDR3 region has 16 residues. The CDR3 protein is CASSVDWSGRVYEQYF. The CDR3 bases are TGTGCCAGCAGCGTAGATTGGTCGGGCAGGGTCTACGAGCAGTACTTC. The full variable domain, its missing parts supplied by reference TRBV9 and TRBJ2-7, is DSGVTQTPKHLITATGQRVTLRCSPRSGDLSVYWYQQSLDQGLQFLIQYYNGEERAKGNILERFSAQQFPDLHSELNLSSLELGDSALYFCASSVDWSGRVYEQYFGPGTRLTVT.

The CDR3 here is CAWSPRFGELATNEQYF. CDR3 DNA sequence: TGTGCCTGGAGTCCTCGATTTGGGGAACTAGCGACTAACGAGCAGTACTTC. The J gene is TRBJ2-7, the V gene TRBV30; 7 bases map to TRBD2. J was trimmed by 5 bases and V by 2 bases; bases with no gene match: 18. The germline gives CDR1 GTSNPN, CDR2 SVGIG (reference sequence). The CDR3 covers 17 residues.

The J gene is TRBJ2-1, the V gene TRBV4-2, with D possibly matching TRBD2 (6 bases). The V end lost 0 bases, the J end lost 7 bases, and 16 bases lay between the germline ends. CDR1 LGHNA and CDR2 YNFKEQ come from the germline V gene. CDR3 length equals 16 residues. In DNA, the CDR3 is TGTGCCAGCAGCCAAGAGGGTCAGGGAGGCAGGAATGAGCAGTTCTTC. Its translation is CASSQEGQGGRNEQFF.

The rearrangement links TRBV27 to TRBJ2-7; D remains unclear. Trimming cost V 6 bases and J 2 bases, with 5 bases left between them. The CDR3 is made up of 11 amino acids. The germline V gene has CDR1 MNHEY and CDR2 SMNVEV (reference sequence). The CDR3 region is CASRSTYEQYF. The CDR3 region has the DNA TGTGCCAGCAGGTCTACCTACGAGCAGTACTTC.

The V and J genes are TRBV2 and TRBJ1-1; 7 nucleotides match TRBD1. J gave up 0 bases and V 6 bases, and 10 bases lay outside the gene matches. Germline values: CDR1 SNHLY, CDR2 FYNNEI. The CDR3 has 16 residues. In DNA form, the CDR3 reads TGTGCCAGCAGAGGTCAGCGGACAGGTATGAACACTGAAGCTTTCTTT. Encoded protein: CASRGQRTGMNTEAFF.

The J gene is TRBJ2-2, the V gene TRBV9; TRBD2 might be the D (5 bases). The CDR3 is made up of 13 amino acids. The V and J ends lost 3 bases and 5 bases respectively, with 8 bases between them. CDR1 SGDLS and CDR2 YYNGEE come from the germline V gene. The CDR3 nucleotides read TGTGCCAGCAGCGCGACGGGGACCGGGGAGCTGTTTTTT. Protein sequence: CASSATGTGELFF.

V and J are TRBV9 and TRBJ2-7; the D is unclear. This CDR3 has 14 residues. CDR1 and CDR2 (germline): SGDLS, YYNGEE. The ends were cut back, 1 base at V and 2 bases at J, with 10 bases in the middle. CDR3 region: CASSVSNSPYEQYF. As DNA, the CDR3 is TGTGCCAGCAGCGTATCGAACAGTCCCTACGAGCAGTACTTC.

The rearrangement links TRBV24-1 to TRBJ2-1; no clear D. The CDR3 runs to 14 residues. CDR1 is KGHDR and CDR2 is SFDVKD in the germline V gene. V gave up 10 bases and J gave up 1 base, with 13 bases separating them. CDR3 in amino acids: CATSAPDSYNEQFF. The CDR3 DNA reads as TGTGCCACTTCGGCTCCGGATTCCTACAATGAGCAGTTCTTC.

The chain carries TRBV6-4 and TRBJ2-7; D unresolved. CDR1 and CDR2 (germline): MRHNA, SNTAGT. CDR3 length equals 13 residues. The V end was cut by 5 bases, the J end by 3 bases, with 11 bases between. This chain's CDR3 is CASSPGPHYEQYF. In nucleotides, the CDR3 is TGTGCCAGCAGTCCCGGACCGCACTACGAGCAGTACTTC.

V and J are TRBV3-1 and TRBJ2-1; D is possibly TRBD2 (6 bases). This CDR3 has 17 amino acids. Germline-derived CDR1 and CDR2 are LGHDT and YNNKEL (reference sequence). The ends were cut back, 5 bases at V and 0 bases at J, with 17 bases in the middle. In DNA, the CDR3 is TGTGCCAGCAGCTTCGGGACTTCCTGGAGCTCCTACAATGAGCAGTTCTTC. Translating gives CASSFGTSWSSYNEQFF.